What follows are 32 T cell receptor beta chains derived from one specimen sequenced in a study of PD-1 and CTLA-4 blockade in melanoma. Data came from immunoSEQ multiplex PCR; TCRdb stores just in-frame clones and leaves some out. The sample consists of about 32,000 clones, 88% of them appearing once. The material was CD8+ T cells from peripheral blood, obtained from a patient given anti-PD-1 treatment. The receptors were gathered from a human donor with melanoma.

The rearrangement uses TRBV18 and TRBJ2-1; no definite D call. Germline V lookup: CDR1 KGHSH, CDR2 LQKENI. V lost 2 bases to trimming and J lost 8 bases, with 13 bases between them. The CDR3 totals 14 residues. Here the CDR3 DNA reads TGTGCCAGCTCACCAAGGCTCATTGTCGATGAGCAGTTCTTC. It translates to CASSPRLIVDEQFF.

V usage is TRBV3-1 (or the pseudogene TRBV3-2) and J usage is TRBJ1-4, with D uncertain. The CDR3 contains 16 residues. Trimming shortened V by 3 bases and J by 3 bases, and 14 bases separated the two germline ends. Germline CDR1 is LGHDT and CDR2 is YNNKEL (reference sequence). CDR3: CASSQSVGRSNEKLFF. CDR3 DNA sequence: TGTGCCAGCAGCCAGTCTGTTGGCAGGTCTAATGAAAAACTGTTTTTT.

The chain joins TRBV28 to TRBJ1-5; D call uncertain. Germline CDR1 is MDHEN and CDR2 is SYDVKM. Trimming stripped 6 bases from V and 2 bases from J, with 20 bases between. CDR3 length: 17 residues. DNA for the CDR3: TGTGCCAGCAGCCATAGCCCCGTCCGACGTGGCAATCAGCCCCAGCATTTT. Translated, it gives CASSHSPVRRGNQPQHF. Looking up the rest from reference TRBV28 and TRBJ1-5 gives the full variable domain: DVKVTQSSRYLVKRTGEKVFLECVQDMDHENMFWYRQDPGLGLRLIYFSYDVKMKEKGDIPEGYSVSREKKERFSLILESASTNQTSMYLCASSHSPVRRGNQPQHFGDGTRLSIL.

This clone was observed a handful of times. The DNA of the CDR3 is TGTGCCAGCAGTTCCCCCCCGGGGGGGGGCCCCTACGAGCAGTACTTC. As protein: CASSSPPGGGPYEQYF. The chain is built from TRBV28 and TRBJ2-7; 8 bases are shared with TRBD2. This CDR3 has 16 amino acids. V lost 4 bases to trimming and J lost 2 bases; unmatched junction nucleotides: 10. Germline V gene lookup returns CDR1 MDHEN and CDR2 SYDVKM.

On this clone: At one of its ends the junction is not consistent with the germline gene, which may arise from a read error. The sample carries other DNA sequences with the same CDR3. The rearrangement uses TRBV20-1 and TRBJ1-2, with unresolved D. This CDR3 comprises 11 residues. Germline V gene sequence: CDR1 DFQATT, CDR2 SNEGSKA (reference sequence). The CDR3 here is CSAREGYGYTF. The CDR3 DNA reads TGCAGCGCTAGAGAAGGCTATGGCTACACCTTC.

This chain connects TRBV6-1 to TRBJ2-1; a possible D gene is TRBD1 (5 bases). Germline assignment: CDR1 MNHNS and CDR2 SASEGT. Trimming removed 1 base at V and 5 bases at J, with 15 bases between. The CDR3 runs 16 residues. The CDR3 protein is CASSEDPYRRDNEQFF. The CDR3 bases are TGTGCCAGCAGTGAAGACCCCTACAGGAGAGACAATGAGCAGTTCTTC.

The sample holds one count of this clone. The chain carries TRBV4-1 and TRBJ2-7, with 9 bases matching TRBD1. Germline V lookup: CDR1 MGHRA, CDR2 YSYEKL. The length of the CDR3 is 15 residues. J gave up 1 base and V 4 bases, and 5 bases lay outside the gene matches. CDR3 residues: CASSLATGGSYEQYF. CDR3 nucleotide sequence: TGCGCCAGCAGCCTCGCGACAGGGGGGTCCTACGAGCAGTACTTC.

This chain uses TRBV2 with TRBJ1-1; D not certain. The CDR3 has 13 residues. Trimming pared 4 bases from V and 5 bases from J, leaving 11 bases between. Germline-derived CDR1 and CDR2 are SNHLY and FYNNEI. In DNA, the CDR3 is TGTGCCAGCAGTGTCCCGGGAGAAACTGAAGCTTTCTTT. It is translated as CASSVPGETEAFF.

This clone came up once. The V call is TRBV7-6, the J call TRBJ1-1; 7 bases map to TRBD1. Germline V gene data show CDR1 as SGHVS and CDR2 as FNYEAQ. V was pared by 1 base and J by 4 bases, with 9 bases of the junction left unmatched. The CDR3 sequence is 16 residues long. CDR3 nucleotide sequence: TGTGCCAGCAGCTTAGTTGAAGCCGGGACAGTCACTGAAGCTTTCTTT. Protein product: CASSLVEAGTVTEAFF.

The CDR3 loop reads CASSLPATGTEAFF. The CDR3 bases are TGCGCCAGCAGCCTACCCGCGACGGGGACTGAAGCTTTCTTT. The rearrangement uses TRBV5-1 and TRBJ1-1; the D is unclear. Germline CDR1 and CDR2: SGHRS and YFSETQ. V was shortened by 4 bases and J by 5 bases, with 15 bases between the two germline ends. CDR3 size: 14 residues. The full variable domain, with the rest looked up from reference TRBV5-1 and TRBJ1-1, is KAGVTQTPRYLIKTRGQQVTLSCSPISGHRSVSWYQQTPGQGLQFLFEYFSETQRNKGNFPGRFSGRQFSNSRSEMNVSTLELGDSALYLCASSLPATGTEAFFGQGTRLTVV.

CDR3 bases: TGCGCCAGCAGCTTGGGCAGGGCCCCTAACTATGGCTACACCTTC. This gives the protein CASSLGRAPNYGYTF. The V and J genes are TRBV5-1 and TRBJ1-2; D perhaps matches TRBD1 (5 bases). Trimming pared 0 bases from V and 0 bases from J, leaving 9 bases between. Germline lookup yields CDR1 SGHRS and CDR2 YFSETQ. This CDR3 is 15 amino acids long.

There are a few counts of this clone. CDR3 in DNA: TGTGCCAGTAGTCAGACAGGGGGCGCGGGGCAGCCCCAGCATTTT. Its translation: CASSQTGGAGQPQHF. The chain has TRBV19 and TRBJ1-5, with 10 bases identical to TRBD1. The germline V gene encodes CDR1 LNHDA and CDR2 SQIVND (reference sequence). The CDR3 spans 15 residues. With V trimmed by 5 bases and J by 7 bases, 8 bases remained unmatched.

The chain links TRBV7-7 to TRBJ2-7; 8 bases line up with TRBD1. V shed 5 bases and J 7 bases; nucleotides not matched to a gene: 13. CDR3 size: 15 residues. Germline V gene data show CDR1 as SSHAT and CDR2 as FNYEAQ (reference sequence). The CDR3 bases are TGTGCCAGCAGCCCATCCAGGGGGCCTGCGGAAGAGCAGTACTTC. Translation: CASSPSRGPAEEQYF.

The J gene is TRBJ2-5, the V gene TRBV9; D is possibly TRBD2 (7 bases). Trimming took off 0 bases at V and 5 bases at J, with 14 bases between the two ends. CDR3 length equals 15 residues. Germline lookup yields CDR1 SGDLS and CDR2 YYNGEE. The DNA for the CDR3 is TGTGCCAGCAGCGTAGGCCCCGGGGGGCTTGAGACCCAGTACTTC. Amino acids: CASSVGPGGLETQYF. Full variable domain (remainder filled in from reference TRBV9 and TRBJ2-5): DSGVTQTPKHLITATGQRVTLRCSPRSGDLSVYWYQQSLDQGLQFLIQYYNGEERAKGNILERFSAQQFPDLHSELNLSSLELGDSALYFCASSVGPGGLETQYFGPGTRLLVL.

CDR3 loop: CASSEGKGETDTQYF. CDR3 bases: TGTGCCAGCAGTGAAGGGAAGGGGGAGACAGATACGCAGTATTTT. The chain employs TRBV6-1 and TRBJ2-3; a weak D match, TRBD1 (6 bases). The CDR3 contains 15 residues. Germline CDR1 and CDR2: MNHNS and SASEGT. V was clipped by 1 base and J by 3 bases, with 11 bases between them.

This clone was counted once. This chain links TRBV28 with TRBJ2-7; TRBD1 aligns across 8 bases. The CDR3 spans 13 residues. Germline V gene data show CDR1 as MDHEN and CDR2 as SYDVKM. V was clipped by 5 bases and J by 3 bases; unmatched bases: 3. CDR3 nucleotide sequence: TGTGCCAGCAGTCCTACAGGGGGCTACGAGCAGTACTTC. Amino acid sequence: CASSPTGGYEQYF. Full variable domain (missing parts from reference TRBV28 and TRBJ2-7): DVKVTQSSRYLVKRTGEKVFLECVQDMDHENMFWYRQDPGLGLRLIYFSYDVKMKEKGDIPEGYSVSREKKERFSLILESASTNQTSMYLCASSPTGGYEQYFGPGTRLTVT.

For this clone: Different DNA sequences within this sample yield the same CDR3. This chain joins TRBV5-6 and TRBJ2-7; 8 positions match TRBD1. Losses at the gene ends were 4 bases for V and 3 bases for J; bases not matched to a gene: 6. Germline CDR1 SGHDT, CDR2 YYEEEE. This CDR3 is built from 14 residues. In DNA, the CDR3 is TGTGCCAGCAGCCCCGGGACAGGTGTCTACGAGCAGTACTTC. Translating gives CASSPGTGVYEQYF.

The J gene is TRBJ1-2, the V gene TRBV9; TRBD1 is a possible D gene (6 bases). This CDR3 region has 14 residues. The germline CDR1 and CDR2 sequences are SGDLS and YYNGEE. Trimming took 3 bases from V and 7 from J, leaving 16 bases between them. The CDR3 DNA reads TGTGCCAGCAGCGCACAGGGCAGTGTCCCTGGCTACACCTTC. Translated: CASSAQGSVPGYTF.

This chain links TRBV5-4 with TRBJ2-2; TRBD1 might be the D (7 bases). V lost 5 bases and J lost 5, with 16 bases in between. The germline V gene encodes CDR1 SGHNT and CDR2 YYREEE (reference sequence). This CDR3 has 15 residues. CDR3 residues: CASSPDRAGTGELFF. Written as DNA, the CDR3 is TGTGCCAGCAGTCCAGACAGGGCGGGGACCGGGGAGCTGTTTTTT.

The rearrangement links TRBV19 to TRBJ2-7; 7 positions match TRBD1. The J segment lost 3 bases and the V segment lost 6 bases, leaving 11 bases of the junction unmatched. The CDR3 has 15 residues. Germline loops: CDR1 LNHDA, CDR2 SQIVND (reference sequence). CDR3 DNA: TGTGCCAGTAGCCTCGGACAGGTCAATAGCTACGAGCAGTACTTC. Amino acid sequence: CASSLGQVNSYEQYF.

The CDR3 region is CASIHGSPNTEAFF. In nucleotides, the CDR3 is TGTGCCAGCATCCACGGGTCACCGAACACTGAAGCTTTCTTT. V and J are TRBV11-2 and TRBJ1-1, with D unclear. Trimming left V 7 bases short and J 1 base short, with 13 bases between. The germline V gene encodes CDR1 SGHAT and CDR2 FQNNGV. The CDR3 is 14 residues long.

This chain uses TRBV27 with TRBJ2-5; 7 bases are shared with TRBD1. This CDR3 is built from 15 residues. The J segment lost 4 bases and the V segment lost 5 bases, leaving 10 bases of the junction unmatched. Germline assignment: CDR1 MNHEY and CDR2 SMNVEV (reference sequence). The CDR3 region is CASSPPGTEAETQYF. The CDR3 coding sequence is TGTGCCAGCAGTCCACCTGGGACAGAGGCAGAGACCCAGTACTTC.

This chain joins TRBV27 and TRBJ1-5; 8 bases fit TRBD1. The CDR3 is made up of 17 amino acids. Germline CDR1 reads MNHEY; CDR2 reads SMNVEV (reference sequence). The V gene end was trimmed by 11 bases and the J gene end by 3 bases; junction bases not matched to a gene: 18. The CDR3 DNA follows: TGTGCCCTACGGTGGACAGGGAATGGCCCGATCAATCAGCCCCAGCATTTT. The encoded protein is CALRWTGNGPINQPQHF.

The chain joins TRBV18 to TRBJ2-1, with TRBD2 matching 9 bases. Losses at the gene ends were 5 bases for V and 4 bases for J; bases not matched to a gene: 15. This CDR3 contains 18 residues. From germline, CDR1 is KGHSH and CDR2 LQKENI. The CDR3 DNA reads TGTGCCAGCTCATCAGCCCCAGCGGAGCGGGGGGTATACAATGAGCAGTTCTTC. Translated, it gives CASSSAPAERGVYNEQFF.

The chain employs TRBV6-2 or TRBV6-3 and TRBJ1-1; a possible D gene is TRBD1 (5 bases). V was clipped by 4 bases and J by 7 bases, with 7 bases between them. This CDR3 is built from 11 residues. CDR1 is MNHEY and CDR2 is SVGEGT in the germline V gene. CDR3 loop: CASSFGGEAFF. CDR3 coding DNA: TGTGCCAGCAGTTTCGGGGGTGAAGCTTTCTTT.

This chain joins TRBV14 and TRBJ1-1; the D is unclear. CDR3 length equals 14 residues. Trimming stripped 3 bases from V and 1 base from J, with 9 bases between. CDR1 is SGHDN, CDR2 FVKESK, per germline. The CDR3 spells CASSQRTGNTEAFF. The CDR3 nucleotides read TGTGCCAGCAGCCAGAGGACGGGGAACACTGAAGCTTTCTTT.

This clone was counted once. The chain employs TRBV19 and TRBJ2-1, with D perhaps being TRBD1 or TRBD2 (5 bases each). With 1 base removed from V and 7 bases from J, the gap between germline ends came to 14 bases. CDR1 LNHDA and CDR2 SQIVND come from the germline V gene (reference sequence). This CDR3 contains 15 residues. The CDR3 reads CASSIGGTLGNEQFF. The CDR3 DNA reads TGTGCCAGTAGTATAGGAGGGACCCTCGGGAATGAGCAGTTCTTC.

The gene calls are TRBV7-8 and TRBJ1-1; perhaps TRBD1 as D (6 bases). V lost 2 bases and J 4 bases, leaving 8 bases between the germline ends. Germline lookup yields CDR1 SGHVS and CDR2 FQNEAQ. The CDR3 sequence is 13 residues long. CDR3 in amino acids: CASSLLGATEAFF. In DNA form, the CDR3 reads TGTGCCAGCAGCTTACTGGGGGCCACTGAAGCTTTCTTT. The full variable domain, in which reference TRBV7-8 and TRBJ1-1 provide the parts outside the CDR3, is GAGVSQSPRYKVAKRGQDVALRCDPISGHVSLFWYQQALGQGPEFLTYFQNEAQLDKSGLPSDRFFAERPEGSVSTLKIQRTQQEDSAVYLCASSLLGATEAFFGQGTRLTVV.

The J gene is TRBJ2-3, the V gene TRBV5-5, with D uncertain. V was trimmed by 0 bases and J by 2 bases, leaving 7 bases between them. Germline values: CDR1 SGHKS, CDR2 YYEKEE (reference sequence). The CDR3 loop spans 14 amino acids. CDR3 sequence (DNA): TGTGCCAGCAGCTTGGCCGGCGACACAGATACGCAGTATTTT. Encoded protein: CASSLAGDTDTQYF.

Written as DNA, the CDR3 is TGTGCCAGCAGTGGGATCGGGTTTAGCAATCAGCCCCAGCATTTT. Translated, it gives CASSGIGFSNQPQHF. The chain carries TRBV2 and TRBJ1-5; no firm D call. Germline CDR1 reads SNHLY; CDR2 reads FYNNEI. This CDR3 has 15 residues. V was trimmed by 4 bases and J by 0 bases, leaving 10 bases between them.

The J gene is TRBJ1-5, the V gene TRBV29-1; possible D gene TRBD1, 5 bases. V lost 5 bases, J lost 5 bases, and 19 bases lay in between. The CDR3 spans 15 residues. The V gene's germline CDR1 is SQVTM and CDR2 ANQGSEA. The CDR3 region is CSVQPEGQLDQPQHF. Here the CDR3 DNA reads TGCAGCGTTCAACCCGAGGGGCAGTTAGATCAGCCCCAGCATTTT.

In this sample, this clone turned up a few times. This rearrangement joins TRBV5-1 to TRBJ1-2, with a tentative D call TRBD1 (5 bases). The CDR3 is made up of 15 amino acids. Trimming stripped 0 bases from V and 0 bases from J, with 9 bases between. In germline, CDR1 is SGHRS, CDR2 YFSETQ. DNA for the CDR3: TGCGCCAGCAGCTTGGCGGACACAGCTAACTATGGCTACACCTTC. Translating it yields CASSLADTANYGYTF.